Shown below are 26 T cell receptor beta chains from a single sample sequenced in a study of T cells in Graves' hyperthyroidism and ophthalmopathy (dated by TCRdb to the late 2010s). Libraries were built with multiplex PCR. The sequencer was an Illumina HiSeq 2000. TCR beta CDR3 regions were amplified from RNA transcripts. The TCR CDR3 was subjected to a first round of RT-PCR using the HTBI primer set and the Qiagen OneStep RT-PCR kit. The public reads were run again by TCRdb, first through fastp at Q25 and then through MiXCR, and only productive beta chains were kept. Entries that share a CDR3 protein sequence are merged under the most common genes and DNA. The sample table lists roughly 400,000 distinct CDR3 sequences, about 25% of them with a count of one. The top ten constitute roughly 70% of the sample. Input material: blood. The receptors come from a middle-aged man with Graves' hyperthyroidism.

This clonotype was detected many times. J is TRBJ2-3 and V is TRBV3-1; D unresolved. The germline CDR1 and CDR2 sequences are LGHDT and YNNKEL (reference sequence). Trimming cost V 2 bases and J 3 bases, with 6 bases left between them. This CDR3 spans 13 amino acids. The CDR3 DNA sequence: TGTGCCAGCAGCCAACTTTCTACAGATACGCAGTATTTT. Amino acid sequence: CASSQLSTDTQYF.

The J gene is TRBJ1-5, the V gene TRBV6-1; the D gene is possibly TRBD1 (6 bases). From germline, CDR1 is MNHNS and CDR2 SASEGT. The CDR3 spans 15 residues. Trimming removed 6 bases from V and 3 bases from J, with 15 bases in between. CDR3 sequence reads: CASREGGIANQPQHF. In DNA form, the CDR3 reads TGTGCCAGCAGGGAGGGGGGAATCGCCAATCAGCCCCAGCATTTT.

This clonotype turned up a few times. The V gene is TRBV27, the J gene TRBJ2-3; D remains ambiguous. Germline CDR1 reads MNHEY; CDR2 reads SMNVEV (reference sequence). The CDR3 has 14 residues. Between the trimmed V and J ends, which lost 3 bases and 2 bases, there was a span of 9 bases. CDR3 sequence reads: CASSFYSATDTQYF. In nucleotides, the CDR3 is TGTGCCAGCAGTTTTTACAGCGCCACAGATACGCAGTATTTT.

This clonotype was recorded a few times. V gene TRBV27 combines with J gene TRBJ2-1; TRBD2 agrees at 9 bases. From germline, CDR1 is MNHEY and CDR2 SMNVEV (reference sequence). The CDR3 runs to 17 residues. The ends lost 3 bases at V and 0 bases at J; junction bases unmatched: 6. The CDR3 nucleotides are TGTGCCAGCAGTTTGATGGCGGGAGGGCCCTCCTACAATGAGCAGTTCTTC. Encoded protein: CASSLMAGGPSYNEQFF.

In this sample, this clonotype turned up once. A read error is possible here, since a much larger clone lies one base away. The chain recombines TRBV5-1 with TRBJ2-3, with 9 bases that match TRBD1. The CDR3 loop spans 17 amino acids. CDR1 is SGHRS, CDR2 YFSETQ, per germline. DNA for the CDR3: TGCGCCAGCAGCTGGCCTGTGACAGGGGGGAGCACATATACGCAGTATTTT. Its translation is CASSWPVTGGSTYTQYF.

This clonotype was observed a handful of times. The V and J genes are TRBV29-1 and TRBJ1-5, with 10 nucleotides matching TRBD1. V lost 5 bases and J lost 0; bases outside the gene matches: 1. The CDR3 is 14 amino acids. In germline, CDR1 is SQVTM, CDR2 ANQGSEA. CDR3 bases: TGCAGCGTTTGGGACAGGGGTAGCAATCAGCCCCAGCATTTT. This gives the protein CSVWDRGSNQPQHF. The full variable domain, completed using reference TRBV29-1 and TRBJ1-5, is SAVISQKPSRDICQRGTSLTIQCQVDSQVTMMFWYRQQPGQSLTLIATANQGSEATYESGFVIDKFPISRPNLTFSTLTVSNMSPEDSSIYLCSVWDRGSNQPQHFGDGTRLSIL.

The chain carries TRBV12-3 or TRBV12-4 and TRBJ2-2; D uncertain. The V gene lost 6 bases and the J gene lost 7 bases, with 6 bases spanning the gap. This CDR3 comprises 11 residues. The CDR3 sequence: CASRYSGELFF. CDR3 nucleotide sequence: TGTGCCAGCAGATACAGCGGGGAGCTGTTTTTT.

This clonotype turned up a few times. The V gene is TRBV11-2, the J gene TRBJ1-2; D perhaps matches TRBD1 (6 bases). The germline V gene encodes CDR1 SGHAT and CDR2 FQNNGV. V shed 5 bases and J shed 1 base, with 8 bases lying between them. CDR3 length equals 13 residues. The CDR3 bases are TGTGCCAGCAGCCGGACAGTTAACTATGGCTACACCTTC. Translation gives CASSRTVNYGYTF.

This clonotype appeared a few times. V is TRBV12-3 or TRBV12-4 and J is TRBJ2-1; 9 bases are a match to TRBD2. The CDR3 is 15 amino acids. Losses at the gene ends were 1 base for V and 6 bases for J; bases not matched to a gene: 4. CDR3 protein: CASSLVLAGRNEQFF. The CDR3 DNA follows: TGTGCCAGCAGTTTAGTCCTAGCGGGACGCAATGAGCAGTTCTTC.

This CDR3 reads CASSEFGGGADTQYF. As DNA, the CDR3 is TGTGCCAGCAGCGAGTTCGGTGGAGGCGCAGATACGCAGTATTTT. The chain recombines TRBV9 with TRBJ2-3, with D perhaps TRBD2 (5 bases). V shed 3 bases and J shed 4 bases, with 15 bases lying between them. Germline-derived CDR1 and CDR2 are SGDLS and YYNGEE. The CDR3 runs 15 residues.

V and J are TRBV24-1 and TRBJ2-6; D is unresolved. V was trimmed by 3 bases and J by 0 bases, leaving 5 bases between them. Germline CDR1 and CDR2: KGHDR and SFDVKD. The CDR3 sequence is 15 residues long. In nucleotides, the CDR3 is TGTGCCACCAGTGATGCCAGCTCTGGGGCCAACGTCCTGACTTTC. Translated: CATSDASSGANVLTF.

The CDR3 protein is CASSLMQGTNEKLFF. CDR3 nucleotide sequence: TGCGCCAGCAGCTTAATGCAGGGGACTAATGAAAAACTGTTTTTT. J is TRBJ1-4 and V is TRBV5-1, with D possibly TRBD1 on 6 matching bases. The CDR3 consists of 15 residues. CDR1 is SGHRS and CDR2 is YFSETQ in the germline V gene. Trimming removed 2 bases from V and 2 bases from J, with 10 bases in between.

This clonotype was seen a handful of times. This chain connects TRBV29-1 to TRBJ2-1; 11 bases fit TRBD1. The CDR3 loop spans 15 amino acids. V lost 3 bases, J lost 2 bases, and 3 bases stayed unmatched. The germline V gene has CDR1 SQVTM and CDR2 ANQGSEA. DNA for the CDR3: TGCAGCGTTGAGGAGGGACAGGGGGCCTACAATGAGCAGTTCTTC. Translated: CSVEEGQGAYNEQFF.

The V gene is TRBV10-3, the J gene TRBJ2-1, with 7 bases lining up with TRBD2. The CDR3 has 15 residues. V lost 2 bases to trimming and J lost 4 bases; unmatched junction nucleotides: 5. The V gene's germline CDR1 is ENHRY and CDR2 SYGVKD. The CDR3 sequence is CAISETSDLYNEQFF. Here the CDR3 DNA reads TGTGCCATCAGTGAGACTAGCGATTTATACAATGAGCAGTTCTTC.

V usage is TRBV12-3 or TRBV12-4 and J usage is TRBJ2-1; tentative D call: TRBD1 (5 bases). This CDR3 contains 13 residues. Trimming shortened V by 5 bases and J by 4 bases, and 9 bases separated the two germline ends. The CDR3 here is CASSMGLYNEQFF. The CDR3, as DNA: TGTGCCAGCAGTATGGGGCTTTACAATGAGCAGTTCTTC.

The rearrangement uses TRBV5-1 and TRBJ2-7, with 7 bases identical to TRBD2. Germline V gene data show CDR1 as SGHRS and CDR2 as YFSETQ. This CDR3 is built from 15 residues. The ends lost 6 bases at V and 3 bases at J; junction bases unmatched: 12. The CDR3 sequence is CASTTFGLDLYEQYF. CDR3 nucleotides: TGCGCCAGCACCACTTTCGGACTAGATCTCTACGAGCAGTACTTC. The full variable domain, with the rest looked up from reference TRBV5-1 and TRBJ2-7, is KAGVTQTPRYLIKTRGQQVTLSCSPISGHRSVSWYQQTPGQGLQFLFEYFSETQRNKGNFPGRFSGRQFSNSRSEMNVSTLELGDSALYLCASTTFGLDLYEQYFGPGTRLTVT.

The sample holds a few counts of this clonotype. This rearrangement joins TRBV20-1 to TRBJ1-2; D is ambiguous. The germline gives CDR1 DFQATT, CDR2 SNEGSKA (reference sequence). This CDR3 is 11 amino acids long. CDR3 in amino acids: CSVQADYGYTF. The CDR3 DNA reads TGCAGCGTTCAGGCGGACTATGGCTACACCTTC.

This chain connects TRBV28 to TRBJ1-5, with 7 bases that match TRBD1. Germline V CDR1 and CDR2: MDHEN, SYDVKM. The CDR3 spans 15 residues. Trimming took 3 bases from V and 9 from J; bases not matched to a gene: 11. The CDR3 region is CASSFRQGEARPQHF. CDR3 DNA sequence: TGTGCCAGCAGTTTCCGTCAGGGGGAGGCTCGGCCCCAGCATTTT.

This clonotype appeared many times. The chain carries TRBV20-1 and TRBJ2-7, with 7 bases identical to TRBD2. Germline values: CDR1 DFQATT, CDR2 SNEGSKA (reference sequence). This CDR3 comprises 12 residues. With V trimmed by 6 bases and J by 1 base, 3 bases remained unmatched. CDR3 region: CSARGSSYEQYF. CDR3 DNA: TGCAGTGCGCGGGGGTCTTCCTACGAGCAGTACTTC.

This clonotype showed up just a few times. This chain uses TRBV9 with TRBJ1-2, with 8 bases aligning to TRBD1. V lost 3 bases, J lost 8 bases, and 9 bases stayed unmatched. Germline CDR1 and CDR2: SGDLS and YYNGEE. The CDR3 spans 14 residues. The CDR3 loop reads CASSGASGGGGYTF. The CDR3 region has the DNA TGTGCCAGCAGCGGAGCATCAGGGGGCGGAGGCTACACCTTC.

Notes on this clonotype: One end of the junction fails to match germline, which may point to a read error. The chain has TRBV5-1 and TRBJ2-1; D is tentatively TRBD1 or TRBD2 (5 bases each). The CDR3 sequence is 16 residues long. The V gene's germline CDR1 is SGHRS and CDR2 YFSETQ. This CDR3 reads CASSLGSGSIGNEQFF. In nucleotides, the CDR3 is TGTGCCAGCAGCTTAGGTTCAGGGAGTATCGGGAATGAGCAGTTCTTC. The variable domain in full, with the rest retrieved from reference TRBV5-1 and TRBJ2-1, is KAGVTQTPRYLIKTRGQQVTLSCSPISGHRSVSWYQQTPGQGLQFLFEYFSETQRNKGNFPGRFSGRQFSNSRSEMNVSTLELGDSALYLCASSLGSGSIGNEQFFGPGTRLTVL.

The chain couples TRBV27 to TRBJ2-7; D might be TRBD1 (5 bases). From germline, CDR1 is MNHEY and CDR2 SMNVEV (reference sequence). The CDR3 is 13 residues long. Trimming removed 4 bases from V and 5 bases from J, with 12 bases in between. For the CDR3, the DNA is TGTGCCAGCAGTTCTCATGACAGAGACGAGCAGTACTTC. This sequence encodes CASSSHDRDEQYF.

Concerning this clonotype: Since no conserved phenylalanine or tryptophan closes the CDR3, a read error is the likely cause. The rearrangement links TRBV19 to TRBJ2-1, with 8 nucleotides matching TRBD2. The V gene's germline CDR1 is LNHDA and CDR2 SQIVND (reference sequence). After removal of 7 bases from V and 3 bases from J, the junction contained 8 bases not matched to a gene. This CDR3 is built from 15 residues. CDR3 in DNA: TGTGCCAGTATGCCCAGGAGCGGGAGCTACAATGAGCAGTTCCTC. It encodes CASMPRSGSYNEQFL.

V usage is TRBV7-9 and J usage is TRBJ2-2; no clear D. There are 18 residues in the CDR3. Deletions cut 8 bases from V and 1 base from J, with 23 bases between. CDR1 is SEHNR, CDR2 FQNEAQ, per germline (reference sequence). CDR3 sequence: CASQAPGSAAGNTGELFF. The DNA for the CDR3 is TGTGCCAGCCAAGCCCCGGGCAGTGCCGCCGGGAACACCGGGGAGCTGTTTTTT.

The CDR3 DNA reads as TGTGCCAGCAGCGTAGCTACAGGGGGCGCGAGCACCGGGGAGCTGTTTTTT. Amino acid sequence: CASSVATGGASTGELFF. The chain is built from TRBV9 and TRBJ2-2; TRBD1 matches 9 bases. Looked up from germline, CDR1 is SGDLS and CDR2 is YYNGEE. With 0 bases clipped from V and 4 bases from J, the junction kept 7 bases outside the gene matches. The CDR3 runs 17 residues.

The chain links TRBV20-1 to TRBJ2-7; D may match TRBD1 or TRBD2 (5 bases each). V was trimmed by 3 bases and J by 2 bases, leaving 8 bases between them. The CDR3 totals 12 residues. The germline V gene encodes CDR1 DFQATT and CDR2 SNEGSKA (reference sequence). The CDR3 loop reads CSASGATYEQYF. The DNA for the CDR3 is TGCAGTGCTAGCGGGGCCACCTACGAGCAGTACTTC.